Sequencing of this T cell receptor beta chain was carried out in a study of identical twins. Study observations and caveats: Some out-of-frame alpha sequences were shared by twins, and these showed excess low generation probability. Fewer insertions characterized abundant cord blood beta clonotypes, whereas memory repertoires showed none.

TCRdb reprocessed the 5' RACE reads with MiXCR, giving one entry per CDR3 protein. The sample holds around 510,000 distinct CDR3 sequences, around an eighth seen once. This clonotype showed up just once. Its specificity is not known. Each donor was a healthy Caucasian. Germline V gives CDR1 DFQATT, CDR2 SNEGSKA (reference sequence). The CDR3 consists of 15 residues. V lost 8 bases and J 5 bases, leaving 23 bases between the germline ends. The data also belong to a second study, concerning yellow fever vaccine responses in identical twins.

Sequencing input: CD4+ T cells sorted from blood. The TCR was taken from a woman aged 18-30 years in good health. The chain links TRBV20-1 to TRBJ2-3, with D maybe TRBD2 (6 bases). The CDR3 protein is CSYRRTGDYRDTQYF. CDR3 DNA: TGCAGTTATCGGAGGACGGGAGACTACAGAGATACGCAGTATTTT.